This TCR beta chain was captured in a study of T cell responses to AZD1222 COVID-19 vaccine. The study, taken as a whole, reports: Vaccine-related CD4 TCRs covered spike, predominating at 160-218 and 743-854. Reportedly, nearly half the spike-specific TCRs target unmutated variant regions.

Produced via immunoSEQ multiplex PCR; TCRdb's table is partial and in-frame only. This table has approximately 70,000 clones, less than 90% appearing once. Germline V lookup: CDR1 ENHRY, CDR2 SYGVKD. Trimming pared 10 bases from V and 0 bases from J, leaving 16 bases between. This CDR3 contains 14 residues. In its sample, this clone was seen once. Its matching antigen is unknown. The sample was peripheral blood, taken on day 0 of AZD1222 vaccination. This TCR came from an adult in good health. The chain uses TRBV10-3 and TRBJ2-7; the D gene is possibly TRBD1 (8 bases). Here the CDR3 reads CASVQGGSSYEQYF. DNA of the CDR3: TGTGCCAGCGTACAGGGGGGGAGCTCCTACGAGCAGTACTTC.